The 22 T cell receptor beta chains below all came from one sample that was sequenced in a study of neoadjuvant anti-PD-1 for oral cavity cancer. TCRdb keeps only in-frame clones here, not all; method: immunoSEQ multiplex PCR. The data show about 16,000 clones, 55% to 75% seen once. The sequencing used PBMCs, collected before nivolumab (anti-PD-1) treatment. The receptors were gathered from a person between 40 and 80 years old with oral cavity squamous cell carcinoma.

The rearrangement links TRBV28 to TRBJ2-5; D assignment may be TRBD1 or TRBD2 (7 bases each). The V and J ends lost 6 bases and 5 bases respectively, with 22 bases between them. This CDR3 has 16 residues. Germline CDR1 and CDR2: MDHEN and SYDVKM. The CDR3, as DNA: TGTGCCAGCAGCTCCTACCACAGGGGAGGGATGGAGACCCAGTACTTC. Residues: CASSSYHRGGMETQYF.

This chain joins TRBV10-3 and TRBJ1-6; D not resolved. There are 14 residues in the CDR3. V lost 6 bases to trimming and J lost 7 bases, with 13 bases between them. CDR1 is ENHRY and CDR2 is SYGVKD in the germline V gene. CDR3 in amino acids: CAISRASGNSPLHF. In DNA form, the CDR3 reads TGTGCCATCAGCCGGGCCAGTGGAAATTCACCCCTCCACTTT.

J is TRBJ1-5 and V is TRBV28, with no clear D. This CDR3 has 14 residues. Germline loops: CDR1 MDHEN, CDR2 SYDVKM. The ends were cut back, 3 bases at V and 2 bases at J, with 8 bases in the middle. In DNA form, the CDR3 reads TGTGCCAGCAGTTTCGCCTTTGGCAATCAGCCCCAGCATTTT. Its protein product is CASSFAFGNQPQHF.

The chain couples TRBV5-5 to TRBJ2-7; 9 nucleotides align to TRBD1. The CDR3 sequence is 14 residues long. V lost 4 bases, J lost 4 bases, and 6 bases stayed unmatched. The germline V gene has CDR1 SGHKS and CDR2 YYEKEE (reference sequence). CDR3 nucleotide sequence: TGTGCCAGCAGCCCCCCTGACAGGGGGTACGAGCAGTACTTC. Amino acids: CASSPPDRGYEQYF.

This clone has more than one count but fewer than ten. The chain links TRBV6-1 to TRBJ1-2; the D gene is possibly TRBD1 (5 bases). CDR3 length: 13 amino acids. Germline V CDR1 and CDR2: MNHNS, SASEGT. Trimming stripped 4 bases from V and 4 bases from J, with 10 bases between. CDR3 in DNA: TGTGCCAGCAGTGGACAGATCTCCTATGGCTACACCTTC. Protein sequence: CASSGQISYGYTF.

This chain links TRBV30 with TRBJ2-6; no firm D call. CDR1 and CDR2 from the germline V gene are GTSNPN and SVGIG (reference sequence). CDR3 length: 15 residues. Trimming took 2 bases from V and 0 from J, leaving 8 bases between them. CDR3 amino acids: CAWSPLRSGANVLTF. CDR3 DNA sequence: TGTGCCTGGAGTCCGCTACGCTCTGGGGCCAACGTCCTGACTTTC. Full variable domain (rest looked up from reference TRBV30 and TRBJ2-6): SQTIHQWPATLVQPVGSPLSLECTVEGTSNPNLYWYRQAAGRGLQLLFYSVGIGQISSEVPQNLSASRPQDRQFILSSKKLLLSDSGFYLCAWSPLRSGANVLTFGAGSRLTVL.

The chain uses TRBV4-1 and TRBJ2-1; a weak D match, TRBD1 (6 bases). Trimming removed 0 bases from V and 7 bases from J, with 16 bases in between. Germline assignment: CDR1 MGHRA and CDR2 YSYEKL. The CDR3 covers 16 residues. The CDR3, as DNA: TGCGCCAGCAGCCAAGAGGTAGGGCAGGGGTGGAATGAGCAGTTCTTC. Translated: CASSQEVGQGWNEQFF.

The rearrangement uses TRBV30 and TRBJ1-2, with unresolved D. The V and J ends lost 0 bases and 7 bases respectively, with 6 bases between them. CDR3 length: 11 residues. Germline-derived CDR1 and CDR2 are GTSNPN and SVGIG (reference sequence). The CDR3 sequence: CAWSVGVGYTF. The CDR3 DNA is TGTGCCTGGAGTGTCGGGGTTGGCTACACCTTC.

The chain links TRBV19 to TRBJ2-6; D is undetermined. Germline V gene sequence: CDR1 LNHDA, CDR2 SQIVND (reference sequence). V was pared by 6 bases and J by 4 bases, with 10 bases between. The CDR3 spans 14 residues. Here the CDR3 DNA reads TGTGCCAGTAGGGTCCCCGGGGGGGCCAACGTCCTGACTTTC. Translating it yields CASRVPGGANVLTF.

The CDR3 coding sequence is TGTGCCAGCAGCTTTGTCTCGGTCGTTGAGACCCAGTACTTC. This sequence encodes CASSFVSVVETQYF. The chain has TRBV5-6 and TRBJ2-5; D remains unclear. V lost 2 bases and J lost 5, with 13 bases in between. This CDR3 is built from 14 residues. The germline V gene has CDR1 SGHDT and CDR2 YYEEEE.

V and J are TRBV2 and TRBJ1-4; no definite D call. This CDR3 has 14 amino acids. Germline V gives CDR1 SNHLY, CDR2 FYNNEI. Trimming removed 2 bases from V and 7 bases from J, with 11 bases in between. The CDR3 DNA follows: TGTGCCAGCAGTGAATCTCGAGTTGGTGAAAAACTGTTTTTT. This translates into CASSESRVGEKLFF.

The chain is built from TRBV27 and TRBJ2-7; D remains ambiguous. Deletions cut 6 bases from V and 1 base from J, with 7 bases between. Germline values: CDR1 MNHEY, CDR2 SMNVEV (reference sequence). The CDR3 extends over 12 amino acids. As DNA, the CDR3 is TGTGCCAGCAGAAGGTTTTCCTACGAGCAGTACTTC. Protein sequence: CASRRFSYEQYF.

V gene TRBV15 combines with J gene TRBJ2-5, with 13 positions matching TRBD2. Trimming cost V 5 bases and J 5 bases; bases outside gene matches: 5. Germline values: CDR1 LNHNV, CDR2 YYDKDF (reference sequence). The CDR3 loop spans 15 amino acids. The CDR3, as DNA: TGTGCCACCAGCGGGGGACTAGCGGGAATGGAGACCCAGTACTTC. It translates to CATSGGLAGMETQYF.

The chain uses TRBV5-5 and TRBJ2-7, with 8 bases fitting TRBD2. The V gene end was trimmed by 4 bases and the J gene end by 6 bases; junction bases not matched to a gene: 12. Germline lookup yields CDR1 SGHKS and CDR2 YYEKEE (reference sequence). The CDR3 length is 15 residues. CDR3 DNA: TGTGCCAGCAGCCGTGCGGGACTAGGGCGTCTCGAGCAGTACTTC. Its protein is CASSRAGLGRLEQYF.

This clone was seen only once. The V call is TRBV9, the J call TRBJ2-7, with a weak D call TRBD1 (5 bases). V shed 8 bases and J shed 1 base, with 16 bases lying between them. The CDR3 loop spans 14 amino acids. Germline V gene lookup returns CDR1 SGDLS and CDR2 YYNGEE. CDR3 region: CASSTQTDSYEQYF. DNA for the CDR3: TGTGCCAGTTCCACCCAGACAGATTCCTACGAGCAGTACTTC.

The chain joins TRBV11-2 to TRBJ1-1; tentatively, D is TRBD1 (6 bases). CDR1 SGHAT and CDR2 FQNNGV come from the germline V gene. V was cut by 1 base and J by 3 bases, with 9 bases left in between. The CDR3 spans 14 residues. The CDR3 nucleotides read TGTGCCAGCAGCTTAGTGGGGGCCTACACTGAAGCTTTCTTT. This gives the protein CASSLVGAYTEAFF.

Of note for this clone: One end of the junction fails to match germline, which may point to a read error. The rearrangement uses TRBV7-9 and TRBJ2-5; D call uncertain. Germline V gives CDR1 SEHNR, CDR2 FQNEAQ (reference sequence). This CDR3 is built from 13 residues. The CDR3 spells CASSSGPQQTQYF. The CDR3 coding sequence is TGTGCCAGCAGCTCCGGACCCCAACAGACCCAGTACTTC.

The chain uses TRBV5-1 and TRBJ2-3; no clear D gene. V was pared by 2 bases and J by 5 bases, with 12 bases between. The CDR3 runs to 14 residues. The germline gives CDR1 SGHRS, CDR2 YFSETQ. DNA for the CDR3: TGCGCCAGCAGCTTTCCGCAGTTCGGAGATACGCAGTATTTT. It codes for CASSFPQFGDTQYF.

This clone was detected only a few times. The genes are TRBV18 and TRBJ1-1, with D unclear. V lost 0 bases, J lost 0 bases, and 20 bases lay in between. CDR1 and CDR2 from the germline V gene are KGHSH and LQKENI. The CDR3 consists of 19 residues. The CDR3 DNA follows: TGTGCCAGCTCACCACCGTATCTCCGGCGCACTATAATGAACACTGAAGCTTTCTTT. Protein sequence: CASSPPYLRRTIMNTEAFF.

The chain uses TRBV6-1 and TRBJ2-7, with a possible D match to TRBD1 (6 bases). V gave up 4 bases and J gave up 3 bases, with 16 bases separating them. The CDR3 length is 15 residues. Germline V gene lookup returns CDR1 MNHNS and CDR2 SASEGT. CDR3 coding DNA: TGTGCCAGCAGTGGTAGTAGGGGGAGCTACTACGAGCAGTACTTC. Its translation is CASSGSRGSYYEQYF.

The gene calls are TRBV7-6 and TRBJ1-2, with TRBD1 matching 7 bases. Unmatched junction bases numbered 0, after V lost 2 bases and J lost 3 bases. The germline gives CDR1 SGHVS, CDR2 FNYEAQ. The CDR3 is 13 amino acids. The CDR3 protein is CASSLTGDYGYTF. The CDR3 DNA follows: TGTGCCAGCAGCTTAACAGGGGACTATGGCTACACCTTC.

The gene calls are TRBV30 and TRBJ2-2; 12 nucleotides match TRBD2. CDR3 length: 17 amino acids. CDR1 and CDR2 (germline): GTSNPN, SVGIG (reference sequence). Unmatched junction bases numbered 7, after V lost 2 bases and J lost 3 bases. CDR3 sequence (DNA): TGTGCCTGGAGTAAGACACGGACTAGCGGGGACACCGGGGAGCTGTTTTTT. Translation: CAWSKTRTSGDTGELFF.